This T cell receptor beta chain was captured by sequencing in a study of T cell responses to AZD1222 COVID-19 vaccine. Regarding the study as a whole: The study found vaccine-associated CD4 TCRs spanning spike, dominant at 160-218 and 743-854. Among those given AZD1222, only 6 or 7 were seropositive at baseline. Spike-specific TCR breadth and depth both grew after two AZD1222 doses.

V dropped 6 bases and J dropped 8 bases, with 11 bases sitting between them. Looked up from germline, CDR1 is SGHRS and CDR2 is YFSETQ. The CDR3 consists of 12 residues. Using immunoSEQ multiplex PCR, the repertoire was profiled, and TCRdb retains in-frame clones only, with some absent. Among about 35,000 clones, 80% to 90% were seen once, and the ten largest hold approximately 11%. A word on this clone: What it binds is not known.

Recipients boosted at about 4 weeks or about 12 weeks are pooled. The sequence came from an adult who received the AZD1222 COVID-19 vaccine. The sequencing here drew on peripheral blood, taken 28 days after the second AZD1222 dose. V is TRBV5-1 and J is TRBJ1-4; tentatively, D is TRBD1 (6 bases). CDR3 sequence: CASKQGDEKLFF. The CDR3 region has the DNA TGCGCCAGCAAACAGGGAGACGAAAAACTGTTTTTT.